A single T cell receptor (beta chain) is shown here with its context. One end of the junction does not line up with germline, which may come from a read error. This CDR3 is 15 amino acids long. Germline loops: CDR1 MNHEY, CDR2 SVGEGT. Together with a sample-barcoded 5' primer, a J-beta primer mix was included in a second PCR lasting roughly 6 to 12 cycles. A single record per CDR3 protein comes from TCRdb applying MiXCR to the 5' RACE reads. The sample yields just under 550,000 distinct CDR3 sequences, less than 25% seen once. These data are taken from a study of blood T cells in healthy people across ages. The sample was also linked to a second study, of T cells of mothers and their children.

The gene calls are TRBV6-2 or TRBV6-3 and TRBJ2-5; D might be TRBD1 or TRBD2, each matching 5 bases. The end of the DNA fits TRBJ2-7 better, so the J call may be wrong. Sequencing was carried out using blood. The TCR comes from a boy younger than 18 in good health. The CDR3 here is CACSPQGDLYYEQYF. The CDR3 DNA reads TGTGCCTGCAGTCCCCAAGGGGACCTCTACTACGAGCAGTACTTC.